These T cell receptor beta chains were read from a single sample in a study of blood T cell repertoires in COVID-19. The table came from immunoSEQ multiplex PCR; TCRdb's copy has only in-frame clones and leaves some out. The sample carries 55,000 or so clones, over 75% recorded once. Sequenced input: peripheral blood. These receptors came from a human donor in a cohort sampled during active COVID-19. CDR3s include the opening cysteine and the closing phenylalanine or tryptophan. Fields, in order: V gene, J gene, clone size, D gene, CDR3 length, CDR3 protein, CDR3 DNA. D genes are given only for firm matches. The listing skips clone size in some rows; elsewhere it reads once, few, many or a size class.

V gene: TRBV11-1; J gene: TRBJ2-2; clone size: few; D gene: .; CDR3 length: 14; CDR3 protein: CASSVTGNTGELFF; CDR3 DNA: TGTGCCAGCAGCGTGACAGGGAACACCGGGGAGCTGTTTTTT
V gene: TRBV6-2/TRBV6-3; J gene: TRBJ2-5; clone size: .; D gene: TRBD2; CDR3 length: 17; CDR3 protein: CASSSSPLAGARKTQYF; CDR3 DNA: TGTGCCAGCAGTTCCTCTCCACTAGCGGGAGCTCGGAAGACCCAGTACTTC
V gene: TRBV9; J gene: TRBJ1-2; clone size: .; D gene: .; CDR3 length: 11; CDR3 protein: CASSPGGHFTF; CDR3 DNA: TGTGCCAGCAGCCCCGGGGGGCATTTCACCTTC
V gene: TRBV7-2; J gene: TRBJ2-3; clone size: .; D gene: TRBD2; CDR3 length: 14; CDR3 protein: CASSLAGVTDTQYF; CDR3 DNA: TGTGCCAGCAGTTTAGCGGGAGTCACAGATACGCAGTATTTT
V gene: TRBV28; J gene: TRBJ2-7; clone size: .; D gene: TRBD2; CDR3 length: 16; CDR3 protein: CASEGLAGGGSYEQYF; CDR3 DNA: TGTGCCAGCGAGGGACTAGCGGGAGGCGGCTCCTACGAGCAGTACTTC
V gene: TRBV4-1; J gene: TRBJ2-3; clone size: .; D gene: .; CDR3 length: 18; CDR3 protein: CASSQVVTTIPSTDTQYF; CDR3 DNA: TGCGCCAGCAGCCAAGTAGTAACTACCATTCCTAGCACAGATACGCAGTATTTT
V gene: TRBV19; J gene: TRBJ2-3; clone size: .; D gene: .; CDR3 length: 13; CDR3 protein: CATKMRGTDTQYF; CDR3 DNA: TGTGCCACCAAGATGAGAGGCACAGATACGCAGTATTTT
V gene: TRBV2; J gene: TRBJ1-2; clone size: .; D gene: TRBD1; CDR3 length: 13; CDR3 protein: CASLGQDFYGYTF; CDR3 DNA: TGTGCCAGTCTTGGACAGGACTTTTATGGCTACACCTTC
V gene: TRBV9; J gene: TRBJ1-5; clone size: .; D gene: TRBD1; CDR3 length: 15; CDR3 protein: CASSVGTGGNQPQHF; CDR3 DNA: TGTGCCAGCAGCGTAGGGACAGGGGGCAATCAGCCCCAGCATTTT
V gene: TRBV4-3; J gene: TRBJ1-6; clone size: .; D gene: TRBD1; CDR3 length: 18; CDR3 protein: CASSQDPGQGVYNSPLHF; CDR3 DNA: TGCGCCAGCAGCCAAGATCCCGGACAGGGGGTCTATAATTCACCCCTCCACTTT
V gene: TRBV5-1; J gene: TRBJ2-7; clone size: .; D gene: .; CDR3 length: 15; CDR3 protein: CASSLDGATSYEQYF; CDR3 DNA: TGCGCCAGCAGCTTAGACGGAGCGACCTCCTACGAGCAGTACTTC
V gene: TRBV10-3; J gene: TRBJ1-3; clone size: .; D gene: .; CDR3 length: 14; CDR3 protein: CATSVTGPGNTIYF; CDR3 DNA: TGTGCCACCTCGGTAACGGGTCCCGGAAACACCATATATTTT
V gene: TRBV5-5; J gene: TRBJ2-5; clone size: .; D gene: TRBD1; CDR3 length: 16; CDR3 protein: CASSLSWQGATKTQYF; CDR3 DNA: TGTGCCAGCAGCTTGTCCTGGCAGGGGGCAACGAAGACCCAGTACTTC
V gene: TRBV4-1; J gene: TRBJ1-5; clone size: .; D gene: .; CDR3 length: 15; CDR3 protein: CASSQAGLIYQPQHF; CDR3 DNA: TGCGCCAGCAGCCAGGCAGGGCTAATTTATCAGCCCCAGCATTTT
V gene: TRBV11-2; J gene: TRBJ1-2; clone size: .; D gene: TRBD1; CDR3 length: 14; CDR3 protein: CASSLGTGSYGYTF; CDR3 DNA: TGTGCCAGCAGCTTGGGGACAGGGAGCTATGGCTACACCTTC
V gene: TRBV24-1; J gene: TRBJ2-3; clone size: .; D gene: TRBD2; CDR3 length: 16; CDR3 protein: CATSDPAGGLAAERYF; CDR3 DNA: TGTGCCACCAGTGACCCGGCGGGGGGACTAGCGGCTGAAAGGTATTTT
V gene: TRBV28; J gene: TRBJ2-5; clone size: .; D gene: .; CDR3 length: 14; CDR3 protein: CASSLAAAQETQYF; CDR3 DNA: TGTGCCAGCAGTTTAGCGGCAGCGCAAGAGACCCAGTACTTC
V gene: TRBV6-5; J gene: TRBJ2-7; clone size: .; D gene: TRBD2; CDR3 length: 14; CDR3 protein: CASNDVAGAYEQYF; CDR3 DNA: TGTGCCAGCAACGACGTAGCGGGAGCATACGAGCAGTACTTC
V gene: TRBV27; J gene: TRBJ2-1; clone size: .; D gene: TRBD1; CDR3 length: 16; CDR3 protein: CASSISGTGFYNEQFF; CDR3 DNA: TGTGCCAGCAGCATTTCCGGGACAGGATTTTACAATGAGCAGTTCTTC
V gene: TRBV19; J gene: TRBJ1-2; clone size: .; D gene: TRBD1; CDR3 length: 15; CDR3 protein: CASSITGTGDRGYTF; CDR3 DNA: TGTGCCAGTAGTATAACCGGGACAGGGGATCGTGGCTACACCTTC
V gene: TRBV6-6; J gene: TRBJ1-1; clone size: .; D gene: .; CDR3 length: 13; CDR3 protein: CASLREVGTEAFF; CDR3 DNA: TGTGCCAGCCTCAGGGAGGTTGGCACTGAAGCTTTCTTT